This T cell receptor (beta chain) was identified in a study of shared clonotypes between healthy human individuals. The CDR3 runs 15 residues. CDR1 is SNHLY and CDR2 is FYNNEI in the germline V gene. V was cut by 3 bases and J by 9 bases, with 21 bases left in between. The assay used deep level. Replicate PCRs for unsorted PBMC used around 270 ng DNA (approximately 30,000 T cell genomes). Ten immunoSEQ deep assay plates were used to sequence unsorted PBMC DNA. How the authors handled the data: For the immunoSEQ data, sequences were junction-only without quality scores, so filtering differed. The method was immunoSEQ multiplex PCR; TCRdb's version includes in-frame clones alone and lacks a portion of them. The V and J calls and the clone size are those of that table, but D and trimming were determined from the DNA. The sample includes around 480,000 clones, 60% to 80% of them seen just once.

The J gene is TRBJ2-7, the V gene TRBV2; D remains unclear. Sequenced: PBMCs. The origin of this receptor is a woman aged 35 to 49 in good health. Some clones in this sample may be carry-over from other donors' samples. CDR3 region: CASSDFGRNPLGQYF. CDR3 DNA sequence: TGTGCCAGCAGTGACTTTGGCAGGAATCCACTGGGGCAGTACTTC.